This TCR beta chain is drawn from a study of cytomegalovirus exposure and HLA in healthy donors. Healthy bone marrow donors made up the donors. Regarding this clone: Its specificity is unknown.

Findings of the study overall: Reports credit the classifier with highly specific, highly sensitive diagnosis of cytomegalovirus status. For most TCR beta V segments, an earlier analysis put the productive rate at about 90% or about 30% of the time.

PCR used 60 Vbeta primers and 13 Jbeta primers. The table came from immunoSEQ multiplex PCR; TCRdb's copy has only in-frame clones and leaves some out. Of 65,000 to 95,000 clones in the sample, approximately 80% were seen once. Germline CDR1 and CDR2: SQVTM and ANQGSEA. Losses at the gene ends were 3 bases for V and 0 bases for J; bases not matched to a gene: 4. This CDR3 has 14 amino acids. This sequence joins TRBV29-1 and TRBJ1-1, with 7 bases aligning to TRBD1. Material: PBMCs. This receptor was obtained from a human donor in good health. The CDR3 spells CSVDAGQMNTEAFF. DNA of the CDR3: TGCAGCGTTGATGCGGGACAGATGAACACTGAAGCTTTCTTT.